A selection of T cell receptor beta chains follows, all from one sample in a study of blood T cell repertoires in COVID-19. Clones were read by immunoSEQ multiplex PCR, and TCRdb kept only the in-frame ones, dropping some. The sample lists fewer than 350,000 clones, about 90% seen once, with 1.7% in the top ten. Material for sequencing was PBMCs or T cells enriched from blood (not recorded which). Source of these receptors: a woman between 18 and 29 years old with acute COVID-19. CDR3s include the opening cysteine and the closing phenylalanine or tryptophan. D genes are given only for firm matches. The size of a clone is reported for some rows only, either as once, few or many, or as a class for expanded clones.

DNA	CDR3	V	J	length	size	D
TGTGCCAGCTCACCGGGGCGGGGAGAAGAGACCCAGTACTTC	CASSPGRGEETQYF	TRBV18	TRBJ2-5	14	-	-
TGCAGCGTTGAGTGGGTAGCGGTGGGCACAGATACGCAGTATTTT	CSVEWVAVGTDTQYF	TRBV29-1	TRBJ2-3	15	-	-
TGTGCCAGCAGCCACGAGACAGCTGGAAACACCATATATTTT	CASSHETAGNTIYF	TRBV7-9	TRBJ1-3	14	-	-
TGTGCCAGCAGCTTTACATGGACAGGACCCACTCTGACAGATACGCAGTATTTT	CASSFTWTGPTLTDTQYF	TRBV5-4	TRBJ2-3	18	-	TRBD1
TGTGCCAGCAGCTTAGGGCAGATCACCGGGGAGCTGTTTTTT	CASSLGQITGELFF	TRBV7-6	TRBJ2-2	14	-	-
TGTGCCAGTCAGAGTCCGGCAGGGGTGAACACTGAAGCTTTCTTT	CASQSPAGVNTEAFF	TRBV19	TRBJ1-1	15	-	-
TGTGCCAGCACCTACCGGCAGGGGACAGGGCCACCCGAGCAGTACTTC	CASTYRQGTGPPEQYF	TRBV28	TRBJ2-7	16	-	TRBD1
TGTGCCAGCTCACCACCCGGACAATTACGAAACAATGAGCAGTTCTTC	CASSPPGQLRNNEQFF	TRBV18	TRBJ2-1	16	-	-
TGTGCCAGCAGGAATACAGGCTTACACATGAACACTGAAGCTTTCTTT	CASRNTGLHMNTEAFF	TRBV28	TRBJ1-1	16	few	-
TGTGCCAGTAGTTCACCAACTAGCGGGAGGTCTTACAATGAGCAGTTCTTC	CASSSPTSGRSYNEQFF	TRBV19	TRBJ2-1	17	few	TRBD2
TGTGCCAGCAGCTTAATGACTAGCGGGATTGAAAACGAGCAGTACTTC	CASSLMTSGIENEQYF	TRBV7-2	TRBJ2-7	16	-	TRBD2
TGTGCCATCAGTGATAAAAGCAACACCGGGGAGCTGTTTTTT	CAISDKSNTGELFF	TRBV10-3	TRBJ2-2	14	-	-
TGTGCCAGCAGTTACCCCGGGGTTACTGAAGCTTTCTTT	CASSYPGVTEAFF	TRBV6-2/TRBV6-3	TRBJ1-1	13	-	-
TGTGCCAGCACTCCGTCCCGCAGGGGTGGCTATGGCTACACCTTC	CASTPSRRGGYGYTF	TRBV6-5	TRBJ1-2	15	-	-
TGTGCCTGGGGACCAGCGCCGAAGACAGGGTCAGGCGGGGAGCTGTTTTTT	CAWGPAPKTGSGGELFF	TRBV30	TRBJ2-2	17	-	TRBD1
TGCGCCAGCAGCGTACTAGCGGGAGGTGCCAATGAGCAGTTCTTC	CASSVLAGGANEQFF	TRBV5-1	TRBJ2-1	15	-	TRBD2
TGTGCCAGCAGGCCCTGGGCCAGCTCCTACGAGCAGTACTTC	CASRPWASSYEQYF	TRBV27	TRBJ2-7	14	-	-
TGTGCCAGTAGTATAGGGGGGGTATACGGGGAGCTGTTTTTT	CASSIGGVYGELFF	TRBV19	TRBJ2-2	14	-	-
TGTGCCAGCAGCCATGGTGCGGGACGGGGCAATGAGCAGTTCTTC	CASSHGAGRGNEQFF	TRBV4-2	TRBJ2-1	15	-	-
TGTGCCAGCAGTCTCAGGGGGGTAGCGAACACTGAAGCTTTCTTT	CASSLRGVANTEAFF	TRBV27	TRBJ1-1	15	-	TRBD1
TGTGCCACCAGCAGAGATCGGGCGGGGTTTTACAATGAGCAGTTCTTC	CATSRDRAGFYNEQFF	TRBV15	TRBJ2-1	16	-	-
TGTGCCAGCAAGATGGACAGGGGCAATCAGCCCCAGCATTTT	CASKMDRGNQPQHF	TRBV6-5	TRBJ1-5	14	-	TRBD1
TGTGCCAGCAGCCCTAGCGGGAGCTACGGAAATGAGCAGTTCTTC	CASSPSGSYGNEQFF	TRBV7-9	TRBJ2-1	15	-	TRBD2
TGTGCCAGCAGCCCAGTACCCTTTAGCGGGAGGTACAATGAGCAGTTCTTC	CASSPVPFSGRYNEQFF	TRBV9	TRBJ2-1	17	-	TRBD2
TGTGCCTGGAAGAAAGGGGGCGCTAGCCAGCCCCAGCATTTT	CAWKKGGASQPQHF	TRBV30	TRBJ1-5	14	few	TRBD1
TGTGCCGGCAGTTACTCCCGACTAGCGAATGAGCAGTTCTTC	CAGSYSRLANEQFF	TRBV6-2/TRBV6-3	TRBJ2-1	14	-	TRBD2
TGTGCCAGCAGCTTGGGGACAGGCCAATCCTCTATACCCCAGCATTTT	CASSLGTGQSSIPQHF	TRBV7-2	TRBJ1-5	16	-	TRBD1
TGTGCCAGCAGCCCATGGGGGGGTGCCTCTAAAGAGCAGTATTTT	CASSPWGGASKEQYF	TRBV3-1/TRBV3-2	TRBJ2-3	15	-	TRBD2
TGTGCCACCACAGGGGGCGTGGGGTACGAGCAGTACTTC	CATTGGVGYEQYF	TRBV18	TRBJ2-7	13	-	TRBD1
TGTGCCAGCAAGGGGGACAGAAACACTGAAGCTTTCTTT	CASKGDRNTEAFF	TRBV12-3/TRBV12-4	TRBJ1-1	13	-	TRBD1
TGTGCCAGCAGTTATGACAGACAGAAGGATTATTACGAGCAGTACTTC	CASSYDRQKDYYEQYF	TRBV6-2/TRBV6-3	TRBJ2-7	16	-	-
TGTGCCAGCAGCATGACAACTAGCGGTTACTACAATGAGCAGTTCTTC	CASSMTTSGYYNEQFF	TRBV5-6	TRBJ2-1	16	-	TRBD2
TGTGCCAGCAGTTACGGGCCCGGGGAGCTGTTTTTT	CASSYGPGELFF	TRBV6-2/TRBV6-3	TRBJ2-2	12	-	-
TGCGCCAGCAGTGAGTCGTCGGTTGGGCCTGAAAAACTGTTTTTT	CASSESSVGPEKLFF	TRBV10-2	TRBJ1-4	15	-	-
TGTGCCTGGAGTGTGACTAGGACTAGCGGGACCGGCGGGGAGCTGTTTTTT	CAWSVTRTSGTGGELFF	TRBV30	TRBJ2-2	17	-	TRBD2
TGCGCCAGCAGCTTGGGGACAGGGGGCAGGAACGATGAGCAGTTCTTC	CASSLGTGGRNDEQFF	TRBV5-1	TRBJ2-1	16	-	TRBD1
TGTGCCAGCAGCCCTGGGGCTGGACCGAACACCGGGGAGCTGTTTTTT	CASSPGAGPNTGELFF	TRBV11-2	TRBJ2-2	16	-	-
TGTGCCATCAGTGAGGCAGACAGGGGGCCCTACGAGCAGTACTTC	CAISEADRGPYEQYF	TRBV10-3	TRBJ2-7	15	once	TRBD1
TGTGCCAGTAGTATCTCACCACTTACCTACGAGCAGTACTTC	CASSISPLTYEQYF	TRBV19	TRBJ2-7	14	-	-
TGTGCCAGCAGTTTTACGCAAGGTCGTCGACTTGAAAATCAGCCCCAGCATTTT	CASSFTQGRRLENQPQHF	TRBV28	TRBJ1-5	18	-	-
TGTGCCAGCAGTTTAGTACAGGGCAATCAGCCCCAGCATTTT	CASSLVQGNQPQHF	TRBV27	TRBJ1-5	14	-	-
TGTGCCTGGAGTGTAGGGGGGGCTAACCCTGGAAACACCATATATTTT	CAWSVGGANPGNTIYF	TRBV30	TRBJ1-3	16	-	-